Here is one TCR beta chain with its context. The assay was immunoSEQ multiplex PCR, and TCRdb's table has in-frame clones only and misses some. The sample has some 83,000 clones, over 90% seen once. The CDR3 consists of 15 residues. Trimming removed 1 base at V and 0 bases at J, with 8 bases between. Germline CDR1 reads SGHTA; CDR2 reads FQGNSA. The data belong to a study of OX40 agonist ivuxolimab in advanced cancers. Study as a whole: Ivuxolimab, an antibody that agonizes OX40 (CD134), was administered to the patients.

Patients were excluded for autoimmune disease history or systemic immunosuppression. This chain links TRBV7-2 with TRBJ2-3; D gene uncertain. This TCR came from an adult with an advanced solid tumor such as melanoma, head and neck, liver or kidney cancer. The starting material was CD4+ or CD8+ T cells sorted from blood, obtained in a trial of the OX40 agonist ivuxolimab. CDR3 sequence: CASSLDFLSTDTQYF. As DNA, the CDR3 is TGTGCCAGCAGCTTAGATTTCCTTAGCACAGATACGCAGTATTTT.